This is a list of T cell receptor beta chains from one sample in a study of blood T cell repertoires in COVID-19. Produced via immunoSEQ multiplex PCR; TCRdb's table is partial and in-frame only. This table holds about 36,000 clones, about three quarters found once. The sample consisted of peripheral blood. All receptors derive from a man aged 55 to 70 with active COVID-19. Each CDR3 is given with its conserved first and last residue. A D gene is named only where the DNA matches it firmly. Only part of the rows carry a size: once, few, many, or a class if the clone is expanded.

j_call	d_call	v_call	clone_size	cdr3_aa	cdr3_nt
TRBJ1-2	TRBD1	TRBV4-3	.	CASSYNQGAVYGYTF	TGCGCCAGCAGTTATAATCAGGGGGCGGTCTATGGCTACACCTTC
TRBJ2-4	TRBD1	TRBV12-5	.	CASGSQGAAKNIQYF	TGTGCTAGTGGTTCACAGGGGGCTGCCAAAAACATTCAGTACTTC
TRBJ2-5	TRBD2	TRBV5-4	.	CASSLFVLAGGNQETQYF	TGTGCCAGCAGCTTGTTTGTACTAGCGGGGGGAAACCAAGAGACCCAGTACTTC
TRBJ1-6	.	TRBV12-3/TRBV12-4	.	CASRGRLNSPLHF	TGTGCCAGCAGGGGGAGACTTAATTCACCCCTCCACTTT
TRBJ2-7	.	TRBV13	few	CASSLRQGGIYEQYF	TGTGCCAGCAGCTTACGCCAGGGGGGAATCTACGAGCAGTACTTC
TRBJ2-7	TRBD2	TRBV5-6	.	CASSLTSGSYEQYF	TGTGCCAGCAGCTTGACTAGCGGCTCCTACGAGCAGTACTTC
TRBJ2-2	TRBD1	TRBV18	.	CASSLRQGGTGELFF	TGTGCCAGCTCACTTAGACAGGGTGGAACCGGGGAGCTGTTTTTT
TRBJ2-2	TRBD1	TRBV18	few	CASSPSTGVANTGELFF	TGTGCCAGCTCACCTTCCACAGGGGTCGCGAACACCGGGGAGCTGTTTTTT
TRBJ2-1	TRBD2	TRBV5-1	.	CASSLGTSGEYNEQFF	TGCGCCAGCAGCTTGGGGACTAGCGGGGAGTACAATGAGCAGTTCTTC
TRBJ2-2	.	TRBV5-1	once	CASSLNTGAGELFF	TGCGCCAGCAGCTTGAACACAGGTGCCGGGGAGCTGTTTTTT
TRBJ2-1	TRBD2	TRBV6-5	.	CASTPGLAGGEQFF	TGTGCCAGCACCCCGGGACTAGCGGGAGGTGAGCAGTTCTTC
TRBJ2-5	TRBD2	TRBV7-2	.	CASTYSGGPETQYF	TGTGCCAGCACCTATAGCGGGGGGCCAGAGACCCAGTACTTC
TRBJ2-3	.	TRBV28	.	CASSFVSTDTQYF	TGTGCCAGCAGTTTCGTTAGCACAGATACGCAGTATTTT
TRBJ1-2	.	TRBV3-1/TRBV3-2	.	CASSQDETAYGYTF	TGTGCCAGCAGCCAAGACGAGACAGCGTATGGCTACACCTTC
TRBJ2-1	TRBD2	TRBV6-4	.	CASSDSTSGSSHEQFF	TGTGCCAGCAGTGACTCTACTAGCGGGAGTTCCCATGAGCAGTTCTTC
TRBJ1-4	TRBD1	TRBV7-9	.	CASSVGGQGNEKLFF	TGTGCCAGCAGCGTAGGGGGACAGGGCAATGAAAAACTGTTTTTT
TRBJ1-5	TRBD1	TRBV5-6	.	CASSLRGQYSNQPQHF	TGTGCCAGCAGCTTGCGGGGACAGTATAGCAATCAGCCCCAGCATTTT
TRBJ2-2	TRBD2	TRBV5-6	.	CASSFGLWGGNTGELFF	TGTGCCAGCAGCTTTGGCCTATGGGGGGGAAACACCGGGGAGCTGTTTTTT
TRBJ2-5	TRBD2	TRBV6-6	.	CASSYVRGASQETQYF	TGTGCCAGCAGTTATGTGCGGGGGGCCTCCCAAGAGACCCAGTACTTC
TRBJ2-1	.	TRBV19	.	CASSRSGAASSYNEQFF	TGTGCCAGTAGTCGGAGTGGCGCGGCTAGCTCCTACAATGAGCAGTTCTTC
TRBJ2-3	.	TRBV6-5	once	CASSYSKAGYPDTQYF	TGTGCCAGCAGTTACTCGAAGGCAGGGTACCCAGATACGCAGTATTTT
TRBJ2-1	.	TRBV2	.	CASSGRMTAGHNEQFF	TGTGCCAGCAGTGGTCGCATGACAGCTGGGCACAATGAGCAGTTCTTC
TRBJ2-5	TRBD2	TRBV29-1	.	CSVEGVREGETQYF	TGCAGCGTTGAAGGCGTCAGGGAGGGAGAGACCCAGTACTTC
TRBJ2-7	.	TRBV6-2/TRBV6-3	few	CASSLEGRSYEQYF	TGTGCCAGCAGTTTGGAGGGCAGGTCCTACGAGCAGTACTTC
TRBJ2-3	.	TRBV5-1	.	CASSSTGSTDTQYF	TGCGCCAGCAGCTCCACAGGTAGCACAGATACGCAGTATTTT
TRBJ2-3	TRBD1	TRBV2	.	CASSLSRDRSTDTQYF	TGTGCCAGCAGCCTCTCCCGGGACAGGAGCACAGATACGCAGTATTTT
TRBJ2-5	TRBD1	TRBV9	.	CASSRKGANQETQYF	TGTGCCAGCAGCCGTAAGGGGGCGAATCAAGAGACCCAGTACTTC
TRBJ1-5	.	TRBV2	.	CASTSAVFQPQHF	TGTGCCAGCACCAGCGCTGTTTTTCAGCCCCAGCATTTT
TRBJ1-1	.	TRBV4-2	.	CASSQEHTNTEAFF	TGTGCCAGCAGCCAAGAACATACCAACACTGAAGCTTTCTTT
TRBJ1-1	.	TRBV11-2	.	CASSLDRLNTEAFF	TGTGCCAGCAGCTTAGACAGGCTGAACACTGAAGCTTTCTTT
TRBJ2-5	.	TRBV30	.	CAWARRERETQYF	TGTGCCTGGGCCCGGCGGGAACGAGAGACCCAGTACTTC
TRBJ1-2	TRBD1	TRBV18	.	CASSPTGQGNDYGYTF	TGTGCCAGCTCACCTACGGGACAGGGGAACGACTATGGCTACACCTTC
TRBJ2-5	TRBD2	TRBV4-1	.	CASSQGVGAGETQYF	TGCGCCAGCAGCCAAGGGGTGGGAGCGGGGGAGACCCAGTACTTC